A single sample gave rise to the 15 T cell receptor beta chains below, sequenced in a study of T-cell memory formation after mild COVID-19. Using its own MiXCR run on the 5' RACE reads, TCRdb lists one record per CDR3 protein. The data contain some 320,000 distinct CDR3 sequences, around an eighth of them singletons. Sequencing was carried out using PBMCs or a T cell subset sorted from them (not recorded which). Source of these receptors: a man aged 18 to 30 who had mild COVID-19 (a few samples of this study predate the infection). Cell type and time point are not known.

The J gene is TRBJ2-3, the V gene TRBV28; weak D call: TRBD2 (6 bases). The CDR3 totals 15 residues. The germline V gene encodes CDR1 MDHEN and CDR2 SYDVKM. The V gene lost 6 bases and the J gene lost 2 bases, with 15 bases spanning the gap. CDR3 in DNA: TGTGCCAGCAGGGCAAGGGCGGGGAACACAGATACGCAGTATTTT. Its protein is CASRARAGNTDTQYF.

This clonotype has just a few counts. V usage is TRBV7-9 and J usage is TRBJ1-2, with 7 nucleotides matching TRBD1. CDR1 is SEHNR and CDR2 is FQNEAQ in the germline V gene (reference sequence). CDR3 size: 15 residues. J lost 4 bases, V lost 5 bases, and 10 bases had no gene match. Here the CDR3 DNA reads TGTGCCAGCAGCCCCACCGGGACAGACCTCTATGGCTACACCTTC. It yields the protein CASSPTGTDLYGYTF.

The CDR3 reads CASSPEGLPSTDTQYF. DNA for the CDR3: TGTGCCAGCAGCCCAGAGGGACTACCAAGCACAGATACGCAGTATTTT. The V gene is TRBV7-9, the J gene TRBJ2-3, with 7 bases fitting TRBD2. J was trimmed by 0 bases and V by 5 bases; bases with no gene match: 8. The CDR3 has 16 amino acids. Germline V lookup: CDR1 SEHNR, CDR2 FQNEAQ (reference sequence). Together with reference TRBV7-9 and TRBJ2-3, the CDR3 gives the full variable domain: DTGVSQNPRHKITKRGQNVTFRCDPISEHNRLYWYRQTLGQGPEFLTYFQNEAQLEKSRLLSDRFSAERPKGSFSTLEIQRTEQGDSAMYLCASSPEGLPSTDTQYFGPGTRLTVL.

J is TRBJ2-2 and V is TRBV5-1; 7 bases align to TRBD2. The trim removed 2 bases at V and 6 bases at J, leaving 7 bases unmatched. In germline, CDR1 is SGHRS, CDR2 YFSETQ. CDR3 length: 15 residues. The CDR3 DNA reads TGCGCCAGCAGCTTCGGACTAGGAGGGGCCGGGGAGCTGTTTTTT. Translation: CASSFGLGGAGELFF.

There are a few counts of this clonotype. The V and J genes are TRBV28 and TRBJ2-7; 7 nucleotides agree with TRBD2. V shed 7 bases, J shed 0 bases, and the junction held 15 bases outside the gene matches. CDR1 and CDR2 from the germline V gene are MDHEN and SYDVKM. The CDR3 is made up of 17 amino acids. The CDR3: CASTDGPGGRVSYEQYV. The CDR3 nucleotides are TGTGCCAGCACCGACGGACCGGGAGGTAGGGTCTCCTACGAGCAGTACGTC.

There are many counts of this clonotype. The chain employs TRBV27 and TRBJ2-5; 10 positions match TRBD2. Germline loops: CDR1 MNHEY, CDR2 SMNVEV (reference sequence). The junction had 3 bases not matched to a gene; V was cut back by 6 bases and J by 2 bases. The CDR3 is made up of 14 amino acids. The CDR3 loop is CASSVAGGQETQYF. The CDR3 nucleotides read TGTGCCAGCAGCGTAGCGGGGGGACAAGAGACCCAGTACTTC.

This clonotype has more than one count but fewer than ten. This chain links TRBV27 with TRBJ1-5, with D uncertain. Germline lookup yields CDR1 MNHEY and CDR2 SMNVEV (reference sequence). Trimming stripped 4 bases from V and 9 bases from J, with 13 bases between. The CDR3 length is 13 residues. The CDR3: CASSSGRLGPQHF. CDR3 DNA: TGTGCCAGCAGTTCGGGGAGGTTAGGGCCCCAGCATTTT.

This clonotype was seen a handful of times. The V call is TRBV7-9, the J call TRBJ2-7; D gene uncertain. Trimming shortened V by 6 bases and J by 4 bases, and 10 bases separated the two germline ends. This CDR3 region has 12 residues. The germline gives CDR1 SEHNR, CDR2 FQNEAQ (reference sequence). The CDR3 sequence: CASRQLGYEQYF. As DNA, the CDR3 is TGTGCCAGCAGGCAGCTGGGATACGAGCAGTACTTC.

This clonotype showed up just a few times. The chain has TRBV7-7 and TRBJ2-3; D gene ambiguous. There are 14 residues in the CDR3. Germline-derived CDR1 and CDR2 are SSHAT and FNYEAQ (reference sequence). The V end was cut by 5 bases, the J end by 4 bases, with 13 bases between. This chain's CDR3 is CASSRTGRADTQYF. CDR3 sequence (DNA): TGTGCCAGCAGCCGCACTGGACGGGCAGATACGCAGTATTTT.

CDR3: CATSRQVNTEAFF. CDR3 nucleotide sequence: TGTGCCACCAGCAGGCAGGTGAACACTGAAGCTTTCTTT. This chain links TRBV15 with TRBJ1-1; D unclear. CDR3 length equals 13 residues. Trimming shortened V by 3 bases and J by 0 bases, and 5 bases separated the two germline ends. Germline V lookup: CDR1 LNHNV, CDR2 YYDKDF (reference sequence).

This clonotype was observed a handful of times. The V and J genes are TRBV11-3 and TRBJ2-1, with TRBD2 matching 7 bases. CDR3 size: 15 residues. With 1 base clipped from V and 4 bases from J, the junction kept 4 bases outside the gene matches. The germline gives CDR1 SGHNT, CDR2 YENEEA. The CDR3 loop reads CASSLAGGNYNEQFF. For the CDR3, the DNA is TGTGCCAGCAGCTTAGCGGGGGGAAATTACAATGAGCAGTTCTTC.

This clonotype was recorded a few times. The CDR3 coding sequence is TGTGCCAGCAGCCCTGTTATAGCGGGGTTGGAGACCCAGTACTTC. Residues: CASSPVIAGLETQYF. This chain uses TRBV7-3 with TRBJ2-5; 8 positions agree with TRBD2. Germline loops: CDR1 SGHTA, CDR2 FQGTGA. The CDR3 sequence is 15 residues long. V dropped 5 bases and J dropped 5; count of bases not matched to a gene: 10.

In its sample, this clonotype was seen a few times. In DNA form, the CDR3 reads TGTGCCAGCGGCATTGACAGGGGACAACACGAGCAGTACTTC. Translated, it gives CASGIDRGQHEQYF. The chain combines TRBV5-6 with TRBJ2-7, with 8 bases matching TRBD1. Germline V gene sequence: CDR1 SGHDT, CDR2 YYEEEE. The CDR3 length is 14 residues. The trim removed 7 bases at V and 5 bases at J, leaving 11 bases unmatched. Variable domain in full (rest from reference TRBV5-6 and TRBJ2-7): DAGVTQSPTHLIKTRGQQVTLRCSPKSGHDTVSWYQQALGQGPQFIFQYYEEEERQRGNFPDRFSGHQFPNYSSELNVNALLLGDSALYLCASGIDRGQHEQYFGPGTRLTVT.

In its sample, this clonotype was seen a few times. The CDR3 sequence: CASSPGDGNYGYTF. The CDR3 DNA reads as TGTGCCAGCTCACCTGGGGATGGGAACTATGGCTACACCTTC. The genes are TRBV18 and TRBJ1-2, with unresolved D. V lost 3 bases, J lost 2 bases, and 10 bases lay in between. The CDR3 has 14 residues. CDR1 KGHSH and CDR2 LQKENI come from the germline V gene. Full variable domain (remainder filled in from reference TRBV18 and TRBJ1-2): NAGVMQNPRHLVRRRGQEARLRCSPMKGHSHVYWYRQLPEEGLKFMVYLQKENIIDESGMPKERFSAEFPKEGPSILRIQQVVRGDSAAYFCASSPGDGNYGYTFGSGTRLTVV.

The chain couples TRBV12-3 or TRBV12-4 to TRBJ1-2; TRBD1 might be the D (5 bases). Trimming left V 5 bases short and J 4 bases short, with 23 bases between. The CDR3 is made up of 17 amino acids. DNA for the CDR3: TGTGCCAGCAGTACCCGGGCAGGGAGAAGAGGGCCCTATGGCTACACCTTC. It codes for CASSTRAGRRGPYGYTF.